The clone carrying this T cell receptor beta chain was observed once. What it binds is unknown. A junction end diverges from the germline sequence, so it may reflect a read error. For the diagnoses, clinical symptoms, serum thyroxine and TRAb, thyroid ultrasound and orbital computed tomography were used. This record belongs to a study of T cells in Graves' hyperthyroidism and ophthalmopathy. From RNA transcripts, TCR beta CDR3 regions were amplified. The primer set for the first-round RT-PCR of the TCR CDR3 was HTBI. TCRdb re-called the multiplex PCR reads with MiXCR, one entry per CDR3 protein. The sample shows about 410,000 distinct CDR3 sequences, 14% to 15% of them seen only once. Germline assignment: CDR1 LNHDA and CDR2 SQIVND (reference sequence). The CDR3 is 13 residues long. Study outcomes and limitations: Most thyroid clonotypes expanded above 0.001 were also detected in blood. Onset of ophthalmopathy came a median approximately 6.5 months after the model predicted it.

The sample taken for sequencing was blood. This receptor was taken from a man aged 18 to 30 with Graves' ophthalmopathy. This rearrangement joins TRBV19 to TRBJ2-5; no clear D. DNA of the CDR3: TGTGCCGGTAGTATTCGGCTAGGAGAGACCCAGTACTTC. It is translated as CAGSIRLGETQYF.